The 18 T cell receptor beta chains below come from one sample, sequenced in a study of PD-1 blockade in classical Hodgkin lymphoma. Time point meaning: cycle 4 day 1 (C4D1), after 6 weeks of nivolumab. With no exception, relapse followed autologous stem cell transplantation in all patients, and brentuximab vedotin exposure varied. The repertoire was sequenced with immunoSEQ multiplex PCR; TCRdb's copy has only in-frame clones and lacks some. Of around 65,000 clones in the sample, around 90% are singletons; the top ten hold about 8%. Sequenced material: peripheral blood mononuclear cells (PBMCs), taken before the fourth cycle of nivolumab. The receptors stem from a human donor with classical Hodgkin lymphoma.

The chain combines TRBV7-9 with TRBJ2-3; either TRBD1 or TRBD2 may supply D (5 bases each). Looked up from germline, CDR1 is SEHNR and CDR2 is FQNEAQ (reference sequence). The V gene lost 5 bases and the J gene lost 3 bases, with 18 bases spanning the gap. This CDR3 is built from 16 residues. The CDR3 nucleotides are TGTGCCAGCAGCCCTTCGGGTCGAGGGGTTACAGATACGCAGTATTTT. Its protein is CASSPSGRGVTDTQYF.

The chain links TRBV29-1 to TRBJ2-2; 8 bases align to TRBD2. V lost 6 bases, J lost 4 bases, and 7 bases stayed unmatched. In germline, CDR1 is SQVTM, CDR2 ANQGSEA. CDR3 length: 14 amino acids. The CDR3 coding sequence is TGCAGCGTCGCCCCGGGACTAGTCACCGGGGAGCTGTTTTTT. It is translated as CSVAPGLVTGELFF.

The CDR3 loop is CASSMTGVYGYTF. DNA for the CDR3: TGCGCCAGCAGCATGACAGGGGTCTATGGCTACACCTTC. The chain is built from TRBV5-1 and TRBJ1-2, with 8 nucleotides matching TRBD1. The junction had 3 bases not matched to a gene; V was cut back by 4 bases and J by 4 bases. Germline CDR1 SGHRS, CDR2 YFSETQ. This CDR3 is built from 13 residues. Full variable domain (outside the CDR3, taken from reference TRBV5-1 and TRBJ1-2): KAGVTQTPRYLIKTRGQQVTLSCSPISGHRSVSWYQQTPGQGLQFLFEYFSETQRNKGNFPGRFSGRQFSNSRSEMNVSTLELGDSALYLCASSMTGVYGYTFGSGTRLTVV.

V is TRBV5-1 and J is TRBJ2-3, with a possible D match to TRBD2 (7 bases). The CDR3 contains 15 residues. V dropped 1 base and J dropped 5 bases, with 14 bases sitting between them. Germline CDR1 is SGHRS and CDR2 is YFSETQ. CDR3 nucleotide sequence: TGCGCCAGCAGCTTGTGGGGGGGCGTAATAGATACGCAGTATTTT. This codes for CASSLWGGVIDTQYF.

Regarding this clone: This sample also contains other DNA sequences that code for the same CDR3. The CDR3 spells CASSLDGVSGNTIYF. DNA of the CDR3: TGCGCCAGCAGCTTGGACGGAGTCTCTGGAAACACCATATATTTT. The gene calls are TRBV5-1 and TRBJ1-3; D is undetermined. V gave up 0 bases and J gave up 0 bases, with 7 bases separating them. The CDR3 has 15 amino acids. The germline gives CDR1 SGHRS, CDR2 YFSETQ.

V is TRBV2 and J is TRBJ1-5; D unclear. Trimming left V 2 bases short and J 1 base short, with 3 bases between. Per germline, CDR1 SNHLY and CDR2 FYNNEI. This CDR3 comprises 13 residues. The CDR3 DNA reads TGTGCCAGCAGTGAACGGAGCAATCAGCCCCAGCATTTT. Its protein is CASSERSNQPQHF.

The V gene is TRBV10-3, the J gene TRBJ2-3, with TRBD2 identical over 15 bases. Germline V gene lookup returns CDR1 ENHRY and CDR2 SYGVKD. V lost 8 bases and J lost 6; bases outside the gene matches: 6. This CDR3 is built from 15 residues. The CDR3 is CAIGTSGGPADTQYF. The CDR3 nucleotides read TGTGCCATCGGGACTAGCGGGGGGCCTGCGGATACGCAGTATTTT.

The V call is TRBV5-1, the J call TRBJ2-3, with D uncertain. CDR1 is SGHRS, CDR2 YFSETQ, per germline. The CDR3 length is 11 residues. Trimming removed 2 bases at V and 2 bases at J, with 0 bases between. CDR3 sequence reads: CASSFTDTQYF. The CDR3 DNA reads as TGCGCCAGCAGCTTCACAGATACGCAGTATTTT.

The V and J genes are TRBV2 and TRBJ2-3; possibly TRBD1 for D (5 bases). Trimming removed 2 bases at V and 8 bases at J, with 11 bases between. Germline assignment: CDR1 SNHLY and CDR2 FYNNEI. The CDR3 extends over 13 amino acids. CDR3 sequence reads: CASSEPWGSTQYF. The CDR3 region has the DNA TGTGCCAGCAGTGAACCGTGGGGCTCTACGCAGTATTTT.

V gene TRBV5-1 combines with J gene TRBJ2-2, with a weak D call TRBD1 (5 bases). CDR3 length equals 16 residues. The V gene's germline CDR1 is SGHRS and CDR2 YFSETQ. Trimming took 0 bases from V and 1 from J, leaving 10 bases between them. CDR3 DNA: TGCGCCAGCAGCTTGGGGTACAGGAGGAACACCGGGGAGCTGTTTTTT. It specifies CASSLGYRRNTGELFF.

The V and J genes are TRBV20-1 and TRBJ1-2; no reliable D call. V lost 6 bases to trimming and J lost 7 bases, with 6 bases between them. Germline assignment: CDR1 DFQATT and CDR2 SNEGSKA (reference sequence). The CDR3 length is 9 residues. CDR3 sequence reads: CSAGVGYTF. Written as DNA, the CDR3 is TGCAGTGCCGGGGTTGGCTACACCTTC.

This chain links TRBV12-5 with TRBJ1-1; D is possibly TRBD1 (5 bases). The CDR3 extends over 13 amino acids. The V end lost 1 base, the J end lost 5 bases, and 8 bases lay between the germline ends. Germline V gives CDR1 LGHNT, CDR2 FRNRAP. The CDR3 bases are TGTGCTAGTGGTTTGGACTGGGGGACTGAAGCTTTCTTT. Translating gives CASGLDWGTEAFF.

The gene calls are TRBV5-5 and TRBJ2-7; tentative D call: TRBD1 (5 bases). Germline V gene data show CDR1 as SGHKS and CDR2 as YYEKEE (reference sequence). This CDR3 comprises 13 residues. Trimming took off 4 bases at V and 4 bases at J, with 12 bases between the two ends. Here the CDR3 reads CASSQLGRYEQYF. In DNA form, the CDR3 reads TGTGCCAGCAGCCAACTGGGGCGGTACGAGCAGTACTTC.

The chain employs TRBV5-6 and TRBJ1-4; D unresolved. CDR1 is SGHDT and CDR2 is YYEEEE in the germline V gene. Trimming stripped 2 bases from V and 8 bases from J, with 22 bases between. This CDR3 comprises 17 residues. The CDR3 loop reads CASSFGRNSRTGEKLFF. The CDR3 region has the DNA TGTGCCAGCAGCTTTGGGCGAAACTCAAGGACGGGAGAAAAACTGTTTTTT. Combining the CDR3 with reference TRBV5-6 and TRBJ1-4 gives the whole variable domain DAGVTQSPTHLIKTRGQQVTLRCSPKSGHDTVSWYQQALGQGPQFIFQYYEEEERQRGNFPDRFSGHQFPNYSSELNVNALLLGDSALYLCASSFGRNSRTGEKLFFGSGTQLSVL.

This clone was found a few times. This chain links TRBV28 with TRBJ1-1; unclear D gene. Germline assignment: CDR1 MDHEN and CDR2 SYDVKM. With 4 bases removed from V and 5 bases from J, the gap between germline ends came to 14 bases. This CDR3 has 14 residues. In nucleotides, the CDR3 is TGTGCCAGCAGTTACATATCGGGAAAGACTGAAGCTTTCTTT. Translated: CASSYISGKTEAFF.

This chain connects TRBV10-3 to TRBJ1-4; D may be TRBD1 (5 bases). CDR1 and CDR2 (germline): ENHRY, SYGVKD. Trimming pared 10 bases from V and 2 bases from J, leaving 8 bases between. The CDR3 contains 12 residues. The CDR3 region is CATGETNEKLFF. For the CDR3, the DNA is TGTGCCACGGGGGAGACTAATGAAAAACTGTTTTTT.

The rearrangement uses TRBV5-1 and TRBJ1-1; D is ambiguous. CDR3 length equals 13 residues. V lost 5 bases and J lost 4, with 12 bases in between. Germline V gene data show CDR1 as SGHRS and CDR2 as YFSETQ. The CDR3 sequence is CASSPSPGTEAFF. DNA for the CDR3: TGCGCCAGCAGTCCTAGCCCGGGCACTGAAGCTTTCTTT.

The chain carries TRBV4-1 and TRBJ1-1; D is possibly TRBD1 (5 bases). This CDR3 spans 15 amino acids. Between the trimmed V and J ends, which lost 3 bases and 0 bases, there was a span of 11 bases. From germline, CDR1 is MGHRA and CDR2 YSYEKL. In DNA, the CDR3 is TGCGCCAGCAGCCACCGATTGGGGGTGAACACTGAAGCTTTCTTT. It specifies CASSHRLGVNTEAFF.